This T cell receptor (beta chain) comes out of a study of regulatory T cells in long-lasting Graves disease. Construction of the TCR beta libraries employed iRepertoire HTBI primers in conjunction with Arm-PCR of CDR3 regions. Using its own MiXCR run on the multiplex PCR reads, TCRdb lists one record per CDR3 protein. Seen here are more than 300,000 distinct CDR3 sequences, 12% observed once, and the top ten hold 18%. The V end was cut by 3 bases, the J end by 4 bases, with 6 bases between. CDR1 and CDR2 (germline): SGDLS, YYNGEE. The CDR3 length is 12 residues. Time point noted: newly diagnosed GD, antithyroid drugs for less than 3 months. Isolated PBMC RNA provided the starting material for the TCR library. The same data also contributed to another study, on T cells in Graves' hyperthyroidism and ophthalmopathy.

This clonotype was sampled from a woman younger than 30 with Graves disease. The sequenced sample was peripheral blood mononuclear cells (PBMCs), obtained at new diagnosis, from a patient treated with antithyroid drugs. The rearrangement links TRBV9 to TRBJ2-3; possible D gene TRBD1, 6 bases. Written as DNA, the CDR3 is TGTGCCAGCAGCGGGGGGCCAGATACGCAGTATTTT. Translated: CASSGGPDTQYF. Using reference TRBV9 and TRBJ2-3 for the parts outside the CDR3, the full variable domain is DSGVTQTPKHLITATGQRVTLRCSPRSGDLSVYWYQQSLDQGLQFLIQYYNGEERAKGNILERFSAQQFPDLHSELNLSSLELGDSALYFCASSGGPDTQYFGPGTRLTVL.